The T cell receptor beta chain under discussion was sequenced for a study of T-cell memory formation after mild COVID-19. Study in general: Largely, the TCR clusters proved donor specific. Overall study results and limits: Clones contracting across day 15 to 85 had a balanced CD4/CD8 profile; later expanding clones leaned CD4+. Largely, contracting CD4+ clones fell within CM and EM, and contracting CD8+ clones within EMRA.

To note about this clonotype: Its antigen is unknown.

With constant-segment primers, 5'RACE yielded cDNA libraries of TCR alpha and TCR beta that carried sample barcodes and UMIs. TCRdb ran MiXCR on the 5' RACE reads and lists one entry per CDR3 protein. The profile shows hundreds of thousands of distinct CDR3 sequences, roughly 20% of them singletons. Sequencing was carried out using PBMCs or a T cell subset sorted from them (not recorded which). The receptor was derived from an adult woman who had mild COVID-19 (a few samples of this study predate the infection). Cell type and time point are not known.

The CDR3 DNA follows: TGTGCCACCAGTGAGGGGTCGGCAGGGGGCGAGCAGTACTTC. This codes for CATSEGSAGGEQYF. The rearrangement joins TRBV24-1 to TRBJ2-7, with 7 nucleotides matching TRBD1. The CDR3 spans 14 residues. V shed 4 bases, J shed 6 bases, and the junction held 8 bases outside the gene matches. Germline loops: CDR1 KGHDR, CDR2 SFDVKD.